Sequencing of this T cell receptor (beta chain) was carried out in a study of T cells expressing NK-cell markers. TCRdb reanalyzed the 5' RACE reads and collapses them to one entry per CDR3 protein, without DNA. The listing records a few hundred thousand distinct CDR3 sequences. Sequences were obtained from blood T cells: a sorted CD56 or NKG2C T cell subset, CD4+ or CD8+ T cells, or bulk PBMC T cells (not recorded which). This receptor was identified in a man aged 18 to 69 in good health.

The CDR3 sequence: CSAALGHLSTDTQYF. The J gene is TRBJ2-3, the V gene TRBV29-1; checking the TCRdb D call of TRBD2 is not possible without DNA. This CDR3 is built from 15 residues. In germline, CDR1 is SQVTM, CDR2 ANQGSEA.